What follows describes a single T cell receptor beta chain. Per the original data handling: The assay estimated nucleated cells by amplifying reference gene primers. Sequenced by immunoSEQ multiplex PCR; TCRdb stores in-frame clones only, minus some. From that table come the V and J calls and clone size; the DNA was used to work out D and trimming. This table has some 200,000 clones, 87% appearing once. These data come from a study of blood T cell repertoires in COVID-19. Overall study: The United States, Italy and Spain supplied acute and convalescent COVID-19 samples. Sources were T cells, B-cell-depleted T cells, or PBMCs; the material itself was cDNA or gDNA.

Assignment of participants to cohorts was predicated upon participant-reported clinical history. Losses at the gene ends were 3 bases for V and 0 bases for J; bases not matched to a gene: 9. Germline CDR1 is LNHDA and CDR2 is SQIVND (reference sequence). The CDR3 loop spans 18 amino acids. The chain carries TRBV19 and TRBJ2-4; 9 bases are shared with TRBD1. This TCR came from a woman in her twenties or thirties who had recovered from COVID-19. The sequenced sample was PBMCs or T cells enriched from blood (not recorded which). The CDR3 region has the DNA TGTGCCAGTAGTATCGGGACAGGGTCGCCCCTAGCCAAAAACATTCAGTACTTC. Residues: CASSIGTGSPLAKNIQYF.